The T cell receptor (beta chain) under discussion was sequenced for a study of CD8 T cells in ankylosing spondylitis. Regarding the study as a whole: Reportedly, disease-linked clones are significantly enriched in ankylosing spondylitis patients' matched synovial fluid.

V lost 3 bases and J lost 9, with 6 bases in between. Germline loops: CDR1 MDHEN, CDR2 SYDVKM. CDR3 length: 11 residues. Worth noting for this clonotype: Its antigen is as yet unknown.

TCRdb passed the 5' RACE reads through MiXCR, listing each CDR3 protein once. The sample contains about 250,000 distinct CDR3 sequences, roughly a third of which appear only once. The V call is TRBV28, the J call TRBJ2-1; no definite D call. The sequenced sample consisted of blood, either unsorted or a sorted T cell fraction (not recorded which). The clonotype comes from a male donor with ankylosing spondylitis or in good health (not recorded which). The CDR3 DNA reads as TGTGCCAGCAGTTTCTTTCCTGAGCAGTTCTTC. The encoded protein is CASSFFPEQFF. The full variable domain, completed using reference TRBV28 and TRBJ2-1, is DVKVTQSSRYLVKRTGEKVFLECVQDMDHENMFWYRQDPGLGLRLIYFSYDVKMKEKGDIPEGYSVSREKKERFSLILESASTNQTSMYLCASSFFPEQFFGPGTRLTVL.